The clone carrying this T cell receptor (beta chain) was seen just once. What it binds is unknown. TCRdb's copy holds only in-frame clones and misses some; the assay was immunoSEQ multiplex PCR. Here the sample spans around 150,000 clones, under 90% being singletons. CDR1 and CDR2 (germline): SGDLS, YYNGEE. The CDR3 spans 15 residues. V lost 7 bases to trimming and J lost 6 bases, with 19 bases between them. This entry comes from a study of cytomegalovirus exposure and HLA in healthy donors. Study background: A subsequent analysis reported that the 110 or so validation repertoires were produced on the same platform that had also been used for the 500 to 700 first-cohort repertoires.

The study's findings and limits: The study flagged about 150 TCR beta chains as cytomegalovirus-associated. Three chains linked to CMV were shown in vitro to be specific for CMV antigens. Rarity characterized most TCR sequences, yet some public TCRs appeared in many donors.

This chain uses TRBV9 with TRBJ2-2; TRBD2 is a possible D gene (5 bases). This sequence was found in a woman aged 18 to 35 in good health and CMV-seropositive. Material: PBMCs. Here the CDR3 reads CASSWGSVDAGELFF. As DNA, the CDR3 is TGTGCCAGCTCTTGGGGTAGCGTGGATGCCGGGGAGCTGTTTTTT.